The rows below give T cell receptor beta chains drawn from one sample of a study of CD8+CD57+ T cells in acquired aplastic anemia. TCRdb passed the reads through MiXCR, listing each CDR3 protein once. Here the sample spans 120,000 or so distinct CDR3 sequences, 55% to 70% being singletons. The sequencing sample was made of sorted CD4+, CD8+, or CD8+CD57+ T cells (not recorded which) from PBMCs. The receptor source for this set is a human donor with aplastic anemia. The CDR3 runs from the conserved cysteine through the conserved F or W. Each record gives: D gene, V gene, clone size, J gene, CDR3 protein, CDR3 DNA. D genes are given only for firm matches. Expanded clones are given a class, and other clones once, few, many or no size at all.

>.|TRBV7-3|.|TRBJ2-1
CASSLNGGPDLVYNEQFF
TGTGCCAGCAGCTTAAACGGGGGCCCTGATTTGGTCTACAATGAGCAGTTCTTC
>.|TRBV7-8|once|TRBJ1-2
CASSPAGQPTRTF
TGTGCCAGCAGCCCCGCCGGACAGCCCACTAGAACCTTC
>.|TRBV7-9|many|TRBJ2-5
CASSLANQETQYF
TGTGCCAGCAGCTTAGCGAACCAAGAGACCCAGTACTTC
>.|TRBV5-1|once|TRBJ1-2
CASSLEGLRGYGYTF
TGCGCCAGCAGCTTGGAGGGCCTACGGGGCTATGGCTACACCTTC
>.|TRBV25-1|.|TRBJ1-2
CASSDPGRGYTF
TGTGCCAGCAGTGACCCAGGGAGGGGCTACACCTTC
>.|TRBV13|.|TRBJ1-1
CASRTSRPGVITEAFF
TGTGCCAGCAGAACCTCTCGTCCGGGGGTCATCACTGAAGCTTTCTTT
>.|TRBV2|many|TRBJ2-1
CASGPEQFF
TGTGCCAGCGGACCTGAGCAGTTCTTC
>.|TRBV29-1|few|TRBJ1-1
CSVDRGTEAFF
TGCAGCGTTGATCGAGGGACTGAAGCTTTCTTT
>TRBD2|TRBV29-1|.|TRBJ2-1
CSVEGTSGDNEQFF
TGCAGCGTTGAGGGGACTAGCGGGGACAATGAGCAGTTCTTC
>.|TRBV6-1|few|TRBJ2-1
CASSIRDGPPSNEQFF
TGTGCCAGCAGTATAAGGGACGGACCCCCCTCCAATGAGCAGTTCTTC
>TRBD2|TRBV6-4|many|TRBJ2-1
CASSDGGSTSNEQFF
TGTGCCAGCAGCGACGGCGGGAGCACATCCAATGAGCAGTTCTTC
>.|TRBV7-8|few|TRBJ2-1
CASSLGGLEQFF
TGTGCCAGCAGCTTGGGGGGCTTGGAGCAGTTCTTC
>.|TRBV11-1|.|TRBJ1-1
CASSLTTATWNTEAFF
TGTGCCAGCAGCTTAACGACTGCTACATGGAACACTGAAGCTTTCTTT
>.|TRBV12-3/TRBV12-4|many|TRBJ1-1
CASSRDGRTEAFF
TGTGCCAGCAGCCGAGACGGGCGCACTGAAGCTTTCTTT
>TRBD2|TRBV19|many|TRBJ2-1
CASSRTAASGGRGEQFF
TGTGCCAGTAGCCGAACCGCGGCTAGCGGGGGGAGGGGTGAGCAGTTCTTC
>.|TRBV2|.|TRBJ2-7
CASSVSERQYF
TGTGCCAGCAGCGTTTCGGAGCGGCAGTACTTC
>TRBD2|TRBV28|few|TRBJ2-1
CASTLAGNRNEQFF
TGTGCCAGCACCCTAGCGGGAAATAGGAATGAGCAGTTCTTC
>TRBD2|TRBV13|few|TRBJ2-1
CASSLGLAGGKFYNEQFF
TGTGCCAGCAGCTTAGGACTAGCGGGAGGAAAATTTTACAATGAGCAGTTCTTC
>TRBD2|TRBV2|few|TRBJ2-5
CASSSGGTQETQYF
TGTGCCAGCAGCAGCGGGGGCACACAAGAGACCCAGTACTTC
>.|TRBV6-1|.|TRBJ1-1
CASMIGQLNTEAFF
TGTGCCAGCATGATAGGACAGCTGAACACTGAAGCTTTCTTT
>TRBD1|TRBV10-1|.|TRBJ2-7
CASSEVGGTGDEQYF
TGCGCCAGCAGTGAGGTAGGAGGGACAGGGGACGAGCAGTACTTC
>.|TRBV3-1|.|TRBJ1-4
CASSQDLRQGGEKLFF
TGTGCCAGCAGCCAAGATCTGCGGCAGGGTGGCGAAAAACTGTTTTTT
>TRBD1|TRBV2|once|TRBJ1-1
CAIRGVEAFF
TGTGCCATCAGGGGGGTTGAAGCTTTCTTT
>.|TRBV11-1|.|TRBJ2-3
CASSPGAGNTDTQYF
TGTGCCAGCAGCCCCGGAGCGGGTAACACAGATACGCAGTATTTT
>.|TRBV20-1|.|TRBJ1-1
CSAPQGNTEAFF
TGCAGTGCTCCACAGGGGAACACTGAAGCTTTCTTT
>.|TRBV10-3|few|TRBJ1-2
CAISDLTGTYGYTF
TGTGCCATCAGTGACCTAACAGGGACCTATGGCTACACCTTC
>TRBD1|TRBV9|once|TRBJ1-6
CASSADRDREPNSPLHF
TGTGCCAGCAGCGCCGACCGGGACAGGGAGCCTAATTCACCCCTCCACTTT
>TRBD1|TRBV7-2|.|TRBJ1-2
CASSTQTGDAAGYTF
TGTGCCAGCAGCACGCAGACAGGGGACGCAGCTGGCTACACCTTC
>TRBD1|TRBV2|.|TRBJ2-7
CASSEMDRAYEQYF
TGTGCCAGCAGCGAAATGGACAGGGCGTACGAGCAGTACTTC
>.|TRBV15|few|TRBJ2-1
CATAASTNNEQFF
TGTGCCACCGCGGCTAGCACGAACAATGAGCAGTTCTTC
>.|TRBV20-1|many|TRBJ1-2
CSAPRRQTF
TGCAGTGCCCCAAGACGACAGACCTTC
>.|TRBV6-1|many|TRBJ2-7
CASSLGQSSYSYEQYF
TGTGCCAGCAGTCTAGGACAGTCCAGCTACTCCTACGAGCAGTACTTC
>.|TRBV10-1|.|TRBJ1-2
CARRYGGGYTF
TGCGCCCGGCGATACGGGGGCGGCTACACCTTC
>TRBD1|TRBV29-1|.|TRBJ2-1
CSVEEPGGEQFF
TGCAGCGTTGAAGAGCCAGGGGGTGAGCAGTTCTTC
>.|TRBV20-1|.|TRBJ2-7
CSASGSGYEQYF
TGCAGTGCTAGCGGGAGCGGCTACGAGCAGTACTTC
>TRBD2|TRBV7-7|.|TRBJ2-5
CASSQLTAGVGETQYF
TGTGCTAGCAGCCAACTCACAGCGGGAGTGGGGGAGACCCAGTACTTC
>.|TRBV7-2|.|TRBJ2-6
CASSFLAGANVLTF
TGTGCCAGCAGCTTTTTAGCTGGGGCCAACGTCCTGACTTTC
>.|TRBV5-6|.|TRBJ2-3
CASSLAGAVDTQYF
TGTGCCAGCAGCTTGGCGGGTGCGGTAGATACGCAGTATTTT
>TRBD1|TRBV10-3|.|TRBJ2-1
CARRPTGGYKLDEQFF
TGTGCCAGGAGACCGACAGGGGGTTATAAGCTTGATGAGCAGTTCTTC
>.|TRBV15|.|TRBJ2-7
CATSRDLGLNKYEQYF
TGTGCCACCAGCAGAGATTTGGGCCTTAACAAGTACGAGCAGTACTTC
>.|TRBV5-8|many|TRBJ1-3
CASSWSSGNTIYF
TGTGCCAGCAGCTGGAGCTCTGGAAACACCATATATTTT
>TRBD2|TRBV4-2|.|TRBJ2-3
CASSPGLAGGDTQYF
TGTGCCAGCAGCCCGGGACTAGCGGGGGGAGATACGCAGTATTTT
>.|TRBV7-9|.|TRBJ2-2
CASSSSAPGELFF
TGTGCTAGCAGCTCCAGCGCCCCCGGGGAGCTGTTTTTT
>.|TRBV19|.|TRBJ1-6
CASSVAGSNSPLHF
TGTGCCAGTAGTGTGGCAGGGAGTAATTCACCCCTCCACTTT
>.|TRBV5-1|.|TRBJ2-3
CASGLERGDPLDTQYF
TGCGCCAGCGGCTTGGAAAGAGGGGATCCCCTAGATACGCAGTATTTT
>TRBD1|TRBV10-2|.|TRBJ2-7
CASSHVAGTGGYEQYF
TGCGCCAGCAGCCATGTCGCCGGGACAGGGGGTTACGAGCAGTACTTC
>.|TRBV19|.|TRBJ1-5
CASSHDKYSNQPQHF
TGTGCCAGTAGCCATGACAAGTATAGCAATCAGCCCCAGCATTTT
>.|TRBV9|many|TRBJ2-3
CASSFGADTQYF
TGTGCCAGCAGCTTCGGAGCCGATACGCAGTATTTT
>.|TRBV4-3|.|TRBJ1-1
CASSQSRAGEAFF
TGCGCCAGCAGCCAAAGCAGGGCCGGTGAAGCTTTCTTT
>.|TRBV7-6|.|TRBJ2-3
CASSFGPADTQYF
TGTGCCAGCAGCTTCGGACCGGCAGATACGCAGTATTTT
>.|TRBV9|.|TRBJ1-2
CASSVDANYGYTF
TGTGCCAGCAGCGTAGATGCCAACTATGGCTACACCTTC
>.|TRBV29-1|.|TRBJ2-7
CSVEGAPYEQYF
TGCAGCGTGGAGGGGGCCCCCTACGAGCAGTACTTC
>.|TRBV7-9|.|TRBJ1-1
CATAGDTEAFF
TGTGCCACAGCAGGGGATACTGAAGCTTTCTTT
>.|TRBV15|.|TRBJ1-2
CATSLGREPNYGYTF
TGTGCCACCAGCCTGGGTAGGGAGCCGAACTATGGCTACACCTTC
>.|TRBV2|.|TRBJ1-4
CASSPNMQLFF
TGTGCCAGCAGCCCTAACATGCAACTGTTTTTT
>TRBD1|TRBV29-1|.|TRBJ2-1
CSVEHRGYDEQFF
TGCAGCGTTGAACACAGGGGGTACGATGAGCAGTTCTTC
>TRBD1|TRBV18|.|TRBJ1-1
CASSLGQVTSEAFF
TGTGCCAGCTCACTCGGACAGGTAACCTCTGAAGCTTTCTTT
>.|TRBV19|.|TRBJ2-1
CASTVGSNEQFF
TGTGCCAGTACCGTCGGGAGCAATGAGCAGTTCTTC
>.|TRBV20-1|.|TRBJ1-1
CSARLGGDSTEAFF
TGCAGTGCTAGATTGGGGGGCGATAGCACTGAAGCTTTCTTT
>.|TRBV7-3|.|TRBJ1-3
CASSLIAGSPSSGNTIYF
TGTGCCAGCAGCTTAATTGCCGGTTCGCCCAGCTCTGGAAACACCATATATTTT